The 30 T cell receptor beta chains reported below all come from one sample, sequenced in a study of human T cells and chemical hapten exposure. MiXCR, applied by TCRdb to the RACE reads, yields one record per CDR3 protein. The profile shows around 130,000 distinct CDR3 sequences, 8.5% to 9.5% of them singletons. Time point in this sample: healthy volunteer bleed at 2 weeks. Total RNA was extracted from unfractionated whole blood. Source material: whole blood. The receptor source for this set is a male donor in good health. Some clones in this sample may be carry-over from other donors' samples.

This clonotype was picked up many times. This chain connects TRBV4-1 to TRBJ1-2, with D uncertain. V dropped 2 bases and J dropped 0 bases, with 13 bases sitting between them. The CDR3 contains 16 residues. Per germline, CDR1 MGHRA and CDR2 YSYEKL. The CDR3 loop is CASSQFETTANYGYTF. In DNA, the CDR3 is TGCGCCAGCAGCCAATTTGAGACAACAGCTAACTATGGCTACACCTTC.

This clonotype was counted ten times or more. The V gene is TRBV4-2, the J gene TRBJ2-6, with 7 bases lining up with TRBD1. Germline CDR1 and CDR2: LGHNA and YNFKEQ. CDR3 length: 18 amino acids. The V segment lost 0 bases and the J segment 0 bases; nucleotides outside the gene matches: 5. The CDR3 nucleotides read TGTGCCAGCAGCCAAGAGGAAGACAGGGTCTCTGGGGCCAACGTCCTGACTTTC. It codes for CASSQEEDRVSGANVLTF.

This sequence joins TRBV7-9 and TRBJ1-5, with 7 bases fitting TRBD1. CDR1 SEHNR and CDR2 FQNEAQ come from the germline V gene (reference sequence). J lost 5 bases, V lost 3 bases, and 7 bases had no gene match. The CDR3 extends over 15 amino acids. The DNA of the CDR3 is TGTGCCAGCAGCTTGGCAGACAGGGTGGATCAGCCCCAGCATTTT. Its translation: CASSLADRVDQPQHF.

The CDR3 region is CASSFVPPGQITGELFF. CDR3 in DNA: TGTGCCAGCAGTTTCGTCCCCCCGGGACAGATCACCGGGGAGCTGTTTTTT. The J gene is TRBJ2-2, the V gene TRBV12-3 or TRBV12-4, with TRBD1 matching over 7 bases. The ends lost 3 bases at V and 4 bases at J; junction bases unmatched: 11. CDR3 length: 17 residues.

This clonotype came up a few times. The chain joins TRBV29-1 to TRBJ2-7; tentatively, D is TRBD1 (6 bases). From germline, CDR1 is SQVTM and CDR2 ANQGSEA. Trimming removed 0 bases from V and 2 bases from J, with 11 bases in between. The CDR3 has 14 amino acids. DNA for the CDR3: TGCAGCGTTGAAGATCCAGGGGAAACCTACGAGCAGTACTTC. Protein product: CSVEDPGETYEQYF.

This chain uses TRBV7-8 with TRBJ1-2; D perhaps matches TRBD1 (6 bases). Germline assignment: CDR1 SGHVS and CDR2 FQNEAQ. The CDR3 consists of 15 residues. V was cut by 4 bases and J by 5 bases, with 17 bases left in between. The CDR3, as DNA: TGTGCCAGCAGCTCCCGGGGGCCAGGGAATTATGGCTACACCTTC. Residues: CASSSRGPGNYGYTF.

This clonotype has just a few counts. The rearrangement joins TRBV5-1 to TRBJ2-1, with D hard to call. Germline V gene data show CDR1 as SGHRS and CDR2 as YFSETQ. CDR3 length equals 16 residues. The V end was cut by 0 bases, the J end by 3 bases, with 13 bases between. CDR3 loop: CASSLEGKRLYNEQFF. DNA for the CDR3: TGCGCCAGCAGCTTGGAGGGTAAAAGGCTCTACAATGAGCAGTTCTTC.

This chain connects TRBV6-1 to TRBJ2-7; tentative D call: TRBD1 (5 bases). The CDR3 is 14 amino acids. Trimming cost V 2 bases and J 3 bases, with 11 bases left between them. Per germline, CDR1 MNHNS and CDR2 SASEGT. This CDR3 reads CASSESQGFYEQYF. The CDR3 DNA is TGTGCCAGCAGTGAATCCCAGGGATTCTACGAGCAGTACTTC.

The chain links TRBV20-1 to TRBJ1-5, with TRBD1 identical over 10 bases. Trimming took 5 bases from V and 6 from J; bases not matched to a gene: 16. CDR3 length: 17 residues. CDR1 DFQATT and CDR2 SNEGSKA come from the germline V gene (reference sequence). The chain's CDR3 is CSASPTPGQGFVQPQHF. The CDR3 DNA reads TGCAGTGCTTCTCCCACACCGGGACAGGGGTTTGTTCAGCCCCAGCATTTT.

This sequence joins TRBV5-1 and TRBJ1-2; 7 bases map to TRBD1. The CDR3 is 17 amino acids. Germline V gene lookup returns CDR1 SGHRS and CDR2 YFSETQ. V lost 0 bases and J lost 0; bases outside the gene matches: 8. The CDR3 sequence: CASSLAEGALANYGYTF. CDR3 sequence (DNA): TGCGCCAGCAGCTTGGCGGAGGGGGCCTTAGCTAACTATGGCTACACCTTC.

Of note for this clonotype: This sequence may be a read error, since a much larger clone differs from it by one base. V is TRBV5-1 and J is TRBJ1-3, with D possibly matching TRBD1 (6 bases). Germline V lookup: CDR1 SGHRS, CDR2 YFSETQ. The CDR3 covers 16 residues. DNA for the CDR3: TGCGCCAGCAGCTTGGCAGGGGCAGACTCTGGAAACACCAAATATTTT. Its protein product is CASSLAGADSGNTKYF.

There are many counts of this clonotype. V is TRBV7-8 and J is TRBJ1-5; no definite D call. The CDR3 is made up of 16 amino acids. The V and J ends lost 6 bases and 0 bases respectively, with 15 bases between them. The germline CDR1 and CDR2 sequences are SGHVS and FQNEAQ. The CDR3 spells CASSRASPYSNQPQHF. The CDR3, as DNA: TGTGCCAGCAGTAGGGCCTCCCCCTATAGCAATCAGCCCCAGCATTTT. The full variable domain, its missing parts supplied by reference TRBV7-8 and TRBJ1-5, is GAGVSQSPRYKVAKRGQDVALRCDPISGHVSLFWYQQALGQGPEFLTYFQNEAQLDKSGLPSDRFFAERPEGSVSTLKIQRTQQEDSAVYLCASSRASPYSNQPQHFGDGTRLSIL.

This clonotype was seen many times. V gene TRBV7-8 combines with J gene TRBJ1-1; no clear D. V was cut by 5 bases and J by 0 bases, with 13 bases left in between. There are 15 residues in the CDR3. CDR1 is SGHVS, CDR2 FQNEAQ, per germline. As DNA, the CDR3 is TGTGCCAGCAGCGCCGGGCCCTCTATGAACACTGAAGCTTTCTTT. The encoded protein is CASSAGPSMNTEAFF.

This clonotype was detected many times. The rearrangement uses TRBV20-1 and TRBJ1-5; 9 nucleotides line up with TRBD1. The germline V gene has CDR1 DFQATT and CDR2 SNEGSKA (reference sequence). The CDR3 is made up of 14 amino acids. Trimming removed 8 bases from V and 2 bases from J; junction bases left unmatched: 7. The CDR3 loop reads CSCGDREGNQPQHF. CDR3 bases: TGCAGTTGTGGGGACAGGGAGGGCAATCAGCCCCAGCATTTT.

The V and J genes are TRBV6-6 and TRBJ1-1; possibly TRBD1 for D (5 bases). V dropped 2 bases and J dropped 1 base, with 8 bases sitting between them. There are 14 residues in the CDR3. The germline gives CDR1 MNHNY, CDR2 SVGAGI (reference sequence). The CDR3 loop reads CASSYVQENTEAFF. CDR3 nucleotide sequence: TGTGCCAGCAGTTACGTACAGGAGAACACTGAAGCTTTCTTT.

The chain has TRBV5-1 and TRBJ2-6; D is undetermined. Looked up from germline, CDR1 is SGHRS and CDR2 is YFSETQ. This CDR3 comprises 15 residues. The V and J ends lost 3 bases and 0 bases respectively, with 7 bases between them. The CDR3: CASSYLPSGANVLTF. CDR3 bases: TGCGCCAGCAGCTACCTCCCCTCTGGGGCCAACGTCCTGACTTTC.

This clonotype was observed a few times. CDR3 bases: TGTGCCAGCAGCCAAGATGGAAGGGGCGAGACCCAGTACTTC. This codes for CASSQDGRGETQYF. The chain joins TRBV4-2 to TRBJ2-5; TRBD1 is a possible D gene (5 bases). This CDR3 has 14 amino acids. Per the germline V gene, CDR1 is LGHNA and CDR2 is YNFKEQ. Trimming left V 0 bases short and J 5 bases short, with 10 bases between.

This clonotype was recorded at least ten times. The chain combines TRBV10-3 with TRBJ1-1; possibly TRBD1 for D (5 bases). Germline V lookup: CDR1 ENHRY, CDR2 SYGVKD. The CDR3 has 15 residues. The V end lost 4 bases, the J end lost 0 bases, and 12 bases lay between the germline ends. The CDR3 loop is CAISVGQGVNTEAFF. DNA of the CDR3: TGTGCCATCAGTGTAGGCCAGGGAGTGAACACTGAAGCTTTCTTT.

This clonotype was counted ten times or more. This chain joins TRBV2 and TRBJ1-4; D is unclear. Germline V CDR1 and CDR2: SNHLY, FYNNEI. Trimming took off 6 bases at V and 7 bases at J, with 12 bases between the two ends. This CDR3 spans 13 amino acids. CDR3 nucleotide sequence: TGTGCCAGCAGAGGAGGGAGGGCTGAAAAACTGTTTTTT. Protein sequence: CASRGGRAEKLFF.

The chain has TRBV15 and TRBJ2-1, with 10 nucleotides matching TRBD2. Germline V gene lookup returns CDR1 LNHNV and CDR2 YYDKDF (reference sequence). Germline trimming cut 5 bases from V and 2 bases from J; bases unmatched to any gene: 3. The CDR3 length is 15 residues. DNA of the CDR3: TGTGCCACCAGCGGGACTAGCGACCCCTACAATGAGCAGTTCTTC. This gives the protein CATSGTSDPYNEQFF.

This clonotype was observed a handful of times. V and J are TRBV7-6 and TRBJ1-4; D gene ambiguous. This CDR3 contains 19 residues. Between the trimmed V and J ends, which lost 0 bases and 0 bases, there was a span of 17 bases. The germline V gene encodes CDR1 SGHVS and CDR2 FNYEAQ. The CDR3 spells CASSLAHGGSFATNEKLFF. DNA of the CDR3: TGTGCCAGCAGCTTAGCCCATGGTGGATCCTTTGCAACTAATGAAAAACTGTTTTTT.

This clonotype was found many times. This rearrangement joins TRBV10-3 to TRBJ2-5; maybe TRBD2 (6 bases). Germline lookup yields CDR1 ENHRY and CDR2 SYGVKD. The CDR3 spans 14 residues. The V and J ends lost 11 bases and 5 bases respectively, with 21 bases between them. The CDR3 loop is CASKTGRGKETQYF. As DNA, the CDR3 is TGTGCCTCCAAGACCGGGAGAGGAAAGGAGACCCAGTACTTC.

This clonotype was counted a few times. This sequence joins TRBV29-1 and TRBJ1-4; unclear D gene. The CDR3 runs 12 residues. From germline, CDR1 is SQVTM and CDR2 ANQGSEA. Trimming took off 3 bases at V and 11 bases at J, with 13 bases between the two ends. CDR3: CSVEVPEGKLFF. CDR3 DNA: TGCAGCGTTGAGGTCCCGGAGGGCAAACTGTTTTTT.

The rearrangement uses TRBV12-3 or TRBV12-4 and TRBJ2-2; the D gene is possibly TRBD1 (7 bases). The CDR3 has 18 residues. V was shortened by 3 bases and J by 6 bases, with 23 bases between the two germline ends. The CDR3 region has the DNA TGTGCCAGCAGTTTTCTGGAGGGGGCCATGGGGTTTGCCGGGGAGCTGTTTTTT. Its protein product is CASSFLEGAMGFAGELFF.

This clonotype has ten or more counts. The CDR3 loop reads CASRTGLAGGETQYF. The DNA of the CDR3 is TGTGCCAGCAGGACCGGACTAGCGGGAGGAGAGACCCAGTACTTC. The rearrangement uses TRBV27 and TRBJ2-5; 14 bases match TRBD2. Germline assignment: CDR1 MNHEY and CDR2 SMNVEV (reference sequence). The V segment lost 6 bases and the J segment 4 bases; nucleotides outside the gene matches: 4. This CDR3 has 15 amino acids.

This clonotype was seen a few times. The rearrangement joins TRBV9 to TRBJ1-2; 7 nucleotides match TRBD1. CDR1 and CDR2 (germline): SGDLS, YYNGEE. The CDR3 is made up of 15 amino acids. J was trimmed by 7 bases and V by 1 base; bases with no gene match: 10. The CDR3 nucleotides are TGTGCCAGCAGCGTAAATGGACAGGATTTGGGTGGCTACACCTTC. It yields the protein CASSVNGQDLGGYTF.

This clonotype came up many times. The chain links TRBV9 to TRBJ2-7; D perhaps matches TRBD1 (6 bases). The CDR3 has 12 amino acids. V was pared by 9 bases and J by 4 bases, with 14 bases between. The germline CDR1 and CDR2 sequences are SGDLS and YYNGEE. The CDR3 region is CATGRTAYEQYF. Written as DNA, the CDR3 is TGTGCCACCGGCAGGACAGCGTACGAGCAGTACTTC.

CDR3 sequence: CASSQGINEQFF. The CDR3 DNA sequence: TGTGCCAGCAGCCAAGGCATCAATGAGCAGTTCTTC. J is TRBJ2-1 and V is TRBV3-1; no clear D. This CDR3 contains 12 residues. Germline V gene data show CDR1 as LGHDT and CDR2 as YNNKEL (reference sequence). With 1 base removed from V and 6 bases from J, the gap between germline ends came to 4 bases.

J is TRBJ2-3 and V is TRBV6-5; a weak D match, TRBD2 (6 bases). Trimming left V 5 bases short and J 5 bases short, with 23 bases between. The CDR3 has 17 amino acids. CDR1 is MNHEY, CDR2 SVGAGI, per germline. The DNA for the CDR3 is TGTGCCAGCAGTAGATTCGACAGCGGGCCCGAGAGAGATACGCAGTATTTT. It translates to CASSRFDSGPERDTQYF.

This clonotype was counted only a few times. The V call is TRBV6-2 or TRBV6-3, the J call TRBJ1-1; 7 nucleotides agree with TRBD1. The CDR3 is 16 residues long. The J segment lost 1 base and the V segment lost 5 bases, leaving 10 bases of the junction unmatched. From germline, CDR1 is MNHEY and CDR2 SVGEGT. The CDR3 region has the DNA TGTGCCAGCAGTCTACTGGATCCAGGGGGGAACACTGAAGCTTTCTTT. Translating gives CASSLLDPGGNTEAFF.